The TCR beta chain under discussion was sequenced for a study of CD8 T cells in ankylosing spondylitis. Regarding the study as a whole: Seemingly distinctive of ankylosing spondylitis blood was a TCR beta motif formed by eight highly homologous variants. A subset of motif variants has previously been described in the synovial fluid and blood of reactive arthritis.

TCRdb itself ran the 5' RACE reads through MiXCR, one entry per CDR3 protein. The sample lists about 240,000 distinct CDR3 sequences, over 8.5% occurring once. This clonotype was picked up many times. Its antigen is undetermined. This receptor was obtained from a male donor with ankylosing spondylitis or in good health (not recorded which). The sample taken for sequencing was blood, either unsorted or a sorted T cell fraction (not recorded which).

The CDR3 DNA sequence: TGCGCCAGCAGCCAGGGGGGGTTCACTGAAGCTTTCTTT. Translated: CASSQGGFTEAFF. This chain joins TRBV5-1 and TRBJ1-1; 7 nucleotides line up with TRBD1. In germline, CDR1 is SGHRS, CDR2 YFSETQ. CDR3 size: 13 residues. J lost 4 bases, V lost 4 bases, and 4 bases had no gene match.